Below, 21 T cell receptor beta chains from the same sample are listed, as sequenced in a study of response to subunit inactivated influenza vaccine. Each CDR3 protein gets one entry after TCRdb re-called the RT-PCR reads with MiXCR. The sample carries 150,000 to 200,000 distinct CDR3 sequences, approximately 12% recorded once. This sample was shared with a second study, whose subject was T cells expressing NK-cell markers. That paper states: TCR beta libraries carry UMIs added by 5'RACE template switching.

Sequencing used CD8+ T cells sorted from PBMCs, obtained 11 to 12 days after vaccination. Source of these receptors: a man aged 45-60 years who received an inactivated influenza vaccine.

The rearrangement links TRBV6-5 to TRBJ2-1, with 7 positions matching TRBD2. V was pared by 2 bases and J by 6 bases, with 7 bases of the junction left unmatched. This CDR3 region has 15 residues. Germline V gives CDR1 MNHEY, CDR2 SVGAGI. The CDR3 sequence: CASSYIGGKGNEQFF. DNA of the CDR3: TGTGCCAGCAGTTACATCGGGGGGAAAGGCAATGAGCAGTTCTTC.

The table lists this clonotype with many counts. DNA for the CDR3: TGCAGCGTCGTACCACAGGGGATTGGGTACGAGCAGTACTTC. Translation gives CSVVPQGIGYEQYF. The gene calls are TRBV29-1 and TRBJ2-7; 7 nucleotides align to TRBD1. CDR1 is SQVTM and CDR2 is ANQGSEA in the germline V gene. The CDR3 length is 14 residues. J was trimmed by 4 bases and V by 6 bases; bases with no gene match: 12.

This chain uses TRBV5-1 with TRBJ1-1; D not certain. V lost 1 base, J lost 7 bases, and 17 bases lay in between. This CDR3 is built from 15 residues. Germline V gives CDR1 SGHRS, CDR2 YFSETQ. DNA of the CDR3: TGCGCCAGCAGCTTGCCAGACCAGGAACTTTTTGAAGCTTTCTTT. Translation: CASSLPDQELFEAFF.

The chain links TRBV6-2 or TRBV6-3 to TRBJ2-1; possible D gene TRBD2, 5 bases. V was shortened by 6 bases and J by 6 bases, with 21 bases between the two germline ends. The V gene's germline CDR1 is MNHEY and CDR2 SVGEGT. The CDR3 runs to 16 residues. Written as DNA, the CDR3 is TGTGCCAGCAGCTTGACCCGGGGAAGGCTTTTCAATGAGCAGTTCTTC. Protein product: CASSLTRGRLFNEQFF.

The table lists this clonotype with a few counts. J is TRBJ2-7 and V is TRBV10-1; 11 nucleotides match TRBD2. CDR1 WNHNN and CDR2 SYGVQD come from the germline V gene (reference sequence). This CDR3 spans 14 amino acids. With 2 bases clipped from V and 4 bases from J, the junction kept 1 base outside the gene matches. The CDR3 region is CASSETSGGYEQYF. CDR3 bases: TGCGCCAGCAGTGAGACTAGCGGGGGTTACGAGCAGTACTTC.

CDR3 DNA: TGTGCCAGCTCGTGGACCTCCTACGAGCAGTACTTC. It specifies CASSWTSYEQYF. This rearrangement joins TRBV11-2 to TRBJ2-7; D call uncertain. The germline gives CDR1 SGHAT, CDR2 FQNNGV. This CDR3 is built from 12 residues. Trimming shortened V by 8 bases and J by 0 bases, and 8 bases separated the two germline ends.

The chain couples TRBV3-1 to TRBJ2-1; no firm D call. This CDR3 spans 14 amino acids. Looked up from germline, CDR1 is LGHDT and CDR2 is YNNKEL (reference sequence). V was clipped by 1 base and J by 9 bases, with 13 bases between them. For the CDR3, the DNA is TGTGCCAGCAGCCAAGCTGGCCTTCTGGGTGAGCAGTTCTTC. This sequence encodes CASSQAGLLGEQFF.

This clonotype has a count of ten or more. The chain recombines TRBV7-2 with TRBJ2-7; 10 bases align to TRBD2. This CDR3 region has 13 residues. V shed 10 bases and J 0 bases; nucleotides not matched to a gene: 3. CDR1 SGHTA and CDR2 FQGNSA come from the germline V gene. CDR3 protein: CAIGLADSYEQYF. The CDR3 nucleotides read TGTGCCATCGGACTAGCGGACTCCTACGAGCAGTACTTC.

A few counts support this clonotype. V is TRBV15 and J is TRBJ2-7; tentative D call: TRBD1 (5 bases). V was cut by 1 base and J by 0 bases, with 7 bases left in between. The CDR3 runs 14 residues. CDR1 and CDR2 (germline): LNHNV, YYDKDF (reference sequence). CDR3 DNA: TGTGCCACCAGCAGAGCTGGGGCCTCCTACGAGCAGTACTTC. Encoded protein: CATSRAGASYEQYF.

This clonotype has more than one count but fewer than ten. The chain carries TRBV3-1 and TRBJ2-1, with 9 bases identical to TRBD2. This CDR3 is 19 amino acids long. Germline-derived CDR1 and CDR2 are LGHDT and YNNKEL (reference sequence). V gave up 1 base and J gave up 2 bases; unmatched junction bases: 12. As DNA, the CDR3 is TGTGCCAGCAGCCAAGTGCCCTTTTTGGGCGGGGGGGCCTACAATGAGCAGTTCTTC. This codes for CASSQVPFLGGGAYNEQFF.

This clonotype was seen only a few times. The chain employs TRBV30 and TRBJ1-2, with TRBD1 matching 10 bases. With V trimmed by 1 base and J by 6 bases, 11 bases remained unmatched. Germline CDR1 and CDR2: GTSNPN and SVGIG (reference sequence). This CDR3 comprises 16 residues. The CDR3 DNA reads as TGTGCCTGGAGTGCGGGACAGGGGTTCGGGTGGGATGGCTACACCTTC. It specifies CAWSAGQGFGWDGYTF.

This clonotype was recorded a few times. DNA of the CDR3: TGTGCCAGCAGCCAAGCTGGCGGGTACGGGAGCATCTACAATGAGCAGTTCTTC. Its protein is CASSQAGGYGSIYNEQFF. The chain links TRBV14 to TRBJ2-1; possibly TRBD2 for D (6 bases). The germline V and J ends were trimmed by 1 base and 3 bases, with 19 bases remaining between them. This CDR3 has 18 residues. Germline-derived CDR1 and CDR2 are SGHDN and FVKESK.

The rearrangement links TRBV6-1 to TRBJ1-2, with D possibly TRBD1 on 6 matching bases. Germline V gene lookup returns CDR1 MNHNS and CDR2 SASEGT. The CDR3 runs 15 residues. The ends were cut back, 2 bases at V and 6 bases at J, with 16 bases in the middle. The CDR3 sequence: CASSETRGVLDGYTF. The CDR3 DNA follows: TGTGCCAGCAGTGAAACGAGGGGGGTCTTGGATGGCTACACCTTC.

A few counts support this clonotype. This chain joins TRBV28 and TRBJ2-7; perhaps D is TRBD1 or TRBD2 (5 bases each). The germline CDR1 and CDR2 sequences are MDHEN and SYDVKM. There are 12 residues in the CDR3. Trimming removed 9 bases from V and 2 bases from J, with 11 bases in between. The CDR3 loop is CASRDGAYEQYF. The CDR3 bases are TGTGCCAGTAGGGACGGAGCCTACGAGCAGTACTTC.

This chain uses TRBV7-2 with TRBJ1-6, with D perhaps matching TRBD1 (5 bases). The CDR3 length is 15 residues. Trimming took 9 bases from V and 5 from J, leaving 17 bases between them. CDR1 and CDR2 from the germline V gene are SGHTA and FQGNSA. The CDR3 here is CASSRRGADNSPLHF. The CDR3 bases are TGTGCCAGTAGCCGGCGGGGCGCGGATAATTCACCCCTCCACTTT.

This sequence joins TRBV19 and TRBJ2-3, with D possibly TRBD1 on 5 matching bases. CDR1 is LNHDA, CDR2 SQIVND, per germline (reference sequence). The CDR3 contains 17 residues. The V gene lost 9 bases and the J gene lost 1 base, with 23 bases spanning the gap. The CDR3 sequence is CASSRGDSYLGTDTQYF. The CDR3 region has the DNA TGTGCCAGCTCAAGAGGAGACAGCTATTTGGGCACAGATACGCAGTATTTT. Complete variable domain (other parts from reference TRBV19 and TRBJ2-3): DGGITQSPKYLFRKEGQNVTLSCEQNLNHDAMYWYRQDPGQGLRLIYYSQIVNDFQKGDIAEGYSVSREKKESFPLTVTSAQKNPTAFYLCASSRGDSYLGTDTQYFGPGTRLTVL.

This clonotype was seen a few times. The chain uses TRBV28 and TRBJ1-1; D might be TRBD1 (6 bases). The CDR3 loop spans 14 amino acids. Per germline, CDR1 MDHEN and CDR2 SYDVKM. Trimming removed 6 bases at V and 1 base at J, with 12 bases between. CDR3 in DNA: TGTGCCAGCAGGTACAGGGACACGAACACTGAAGCTTTCTTT. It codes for CASRYRDTNTEAFF. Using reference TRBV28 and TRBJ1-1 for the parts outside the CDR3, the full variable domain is DVKVTQSSRYLVKRTGEKVFLECVQDMDHENMFWYRQDPGLGLRLIYFSYDVKMKEKGDIPEGYSVSREKKERFSLILESASTNQTSMYLCASRYRDTNTEAFFGQGTRLTVV.

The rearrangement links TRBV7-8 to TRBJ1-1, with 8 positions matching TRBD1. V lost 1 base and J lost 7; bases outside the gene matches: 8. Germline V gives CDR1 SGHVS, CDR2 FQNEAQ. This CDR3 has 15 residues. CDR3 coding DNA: TGTGCCAGCAGCTTAGGACAGGGGATGGATATTGAAGCTTTCTTT. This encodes CASSLGQGMDIEAFF. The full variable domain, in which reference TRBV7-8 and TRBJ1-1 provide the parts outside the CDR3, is GAGVSQSPRYKVAKRGQDVALRCDPISGHVSLFWYQQALGQGPEFLTYFQNEAQLDKSGLPSDRFFAERPEGSVSTLKIQRTQQEDSAVYLCASSLGQGMDIEAFFGQGTRLTVV.

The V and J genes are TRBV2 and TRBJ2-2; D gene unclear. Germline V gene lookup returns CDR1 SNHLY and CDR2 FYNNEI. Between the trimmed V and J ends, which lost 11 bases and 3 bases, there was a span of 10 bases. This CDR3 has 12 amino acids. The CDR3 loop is CAPRIHTGELFF. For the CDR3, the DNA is TGTGCCCCCCGTATCCACACCGGGGAGCTGTTTTTT.

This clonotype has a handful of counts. This chain's CDR3 is CASSIVSISYNEQFF. The CDR3 DNA follows: TGTGCCAGTAGTATAGTCAGCATTTCCTACAATGAGCAGTTCTTC. The rearrangement links TRBV19 to TRBJ2-1; D remains ambiguous. The CDR3 contains 15 residues. Between the trimmed V and J ends, which lost 1 base and 1 base, there was a span of 8 bases. The germline gives CDR1 LNHDA, CDR2 SQIVND (reference sequence).

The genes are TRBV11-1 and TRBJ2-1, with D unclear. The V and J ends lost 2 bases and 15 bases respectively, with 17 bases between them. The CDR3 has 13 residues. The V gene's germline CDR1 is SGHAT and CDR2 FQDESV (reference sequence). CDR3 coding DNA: TGTGCCAGCAGCTTAAGGTTTCATAGAAATCGGTTCTTC. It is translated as CASSLRFHRNRFF.